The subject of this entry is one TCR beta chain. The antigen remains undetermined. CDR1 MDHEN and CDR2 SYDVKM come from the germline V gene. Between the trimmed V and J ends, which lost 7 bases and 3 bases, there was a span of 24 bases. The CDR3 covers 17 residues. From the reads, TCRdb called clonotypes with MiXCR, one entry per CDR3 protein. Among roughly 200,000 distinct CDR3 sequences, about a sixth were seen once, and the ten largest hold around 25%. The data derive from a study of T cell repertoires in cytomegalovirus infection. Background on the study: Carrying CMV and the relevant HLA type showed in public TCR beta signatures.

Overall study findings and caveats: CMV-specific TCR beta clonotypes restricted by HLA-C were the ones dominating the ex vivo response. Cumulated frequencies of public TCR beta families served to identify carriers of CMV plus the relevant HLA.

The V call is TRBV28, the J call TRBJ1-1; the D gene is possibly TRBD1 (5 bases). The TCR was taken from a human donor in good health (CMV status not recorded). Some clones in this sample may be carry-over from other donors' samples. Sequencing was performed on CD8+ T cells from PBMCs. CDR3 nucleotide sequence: TGTGCCAGCACCTTGCTAGTTTCAGGGTCGCGGGACACTGAAGCTTTCTTT. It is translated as CASTLLVSGSRDTEAFF.